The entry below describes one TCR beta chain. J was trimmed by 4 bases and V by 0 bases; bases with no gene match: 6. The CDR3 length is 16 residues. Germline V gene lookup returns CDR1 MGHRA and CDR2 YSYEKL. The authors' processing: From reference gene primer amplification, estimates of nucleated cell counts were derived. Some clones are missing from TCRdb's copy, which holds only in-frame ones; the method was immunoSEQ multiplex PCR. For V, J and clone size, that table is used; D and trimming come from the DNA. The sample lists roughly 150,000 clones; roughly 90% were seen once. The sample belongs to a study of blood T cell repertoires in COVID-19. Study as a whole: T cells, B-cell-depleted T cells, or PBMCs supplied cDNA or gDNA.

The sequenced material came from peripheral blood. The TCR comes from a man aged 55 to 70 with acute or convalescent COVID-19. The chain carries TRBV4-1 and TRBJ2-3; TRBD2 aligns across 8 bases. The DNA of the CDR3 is TGCGCCAGCAGCCAAGAAGGAGGGACTAGTGCAGATACGCAGTATTTT. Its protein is CASSQEGGTSADTQYF.